This T cell receptor beta chain came from a study of T-cell reconstitution after alpha-beta-depleted transplantation in children (dated by TCRdb to about 2016). Regarding the research as a whole: Using TCR repertoire profiling, the study quantitatively followed how T-cell immune reconstitution unfolded in children after TCRalphabeta/CD19-depleted allogeneic hematopoietic cell transplantation.

CDR1 and CDR2 were assigned from the germline V gene (reference sequence) as PRHDT and FYEKMQ. Spanning cysteine to phenylalanine, the CDR3 consists of 14 amino acids. Only the CDR3 portion is preserved as DNA: 42 bases, with reading frame beginning at the first base. V is pared back by 0 bases and J by 3 bases, with 9 bases lying between the germline termini. The library was obtained by PCR. Data came from an Illumina HiSeq 2500. TCR library preparation used molecular barcoding, with unique molecular identifiers applied to normalize quantification of the TCRbeta repertoire. TCRdb's own reprocessing of the public reads used fastp at Q25 and MiXCR and kept productive beta chains. Every CDR3 protein is listed once, alongside the most common genes and DNA of its rows. Here the sample has 200,000 to 250,000 distinct CDR3 sequences; 9.5% to 15% occur a single time. Of the sample, about 2.6% is held by the ten largest clones.

In its sample, this clonotype was seen many times. The antigen it binds to is not known. No per-base quality is available; no much larger clone lies one base away. This receptor was taken from a human donor who donated a stem cell graft to a child with acute lymphoblastic leukemia. The V gene is TRBV13 and the J gene is TRBJ2-7; a tentative D call is TRBD1 (5 bases match). Specimen: PBMCs from the stem cell graft donor, collected from the stem cell graft. The sequence in DNA is TGTGCCAGCAGCTTAGGACAGGCGAACTACGAGCAGTACTTC. Its amino acids are CASSLGQANYEQYF.